The rows below give T cell receptor beta chains drawn from one sample of a study of CD8+ T cells in alopecia areata. Data came from immunoSEQ multiplex PCR; TCRdb stores just in-frame clones and leaves some out. The profile shows 150,000 to 250,000 clones, about three fifths of them singletons. Sequenced material: CD4+ T cells sorted from blood, taken at week 24, from a patient treated with tofacitinib. All receptors come from a human donor with alopecia areata. Each CDR3 is given without its conserved first and last residue.

V gene,J gene,CDR3 protein
TRBV2,TRBJ2-3,ASGTAGITDTQY
TRBV5-6,TRBJ2-3,ASSSSKRVADTQY
TRBV7-2,TRBJ2-3,ASSSNPPGAQY
TRBV30,TRBJ2-7,AWTSAGVGEQY
TRBV6-5,TRBJ2-2,ASSYSLGPTGELF
TRBV30,TRBJ2-5,AWSVGTGDGSETQY
TRBV7-2,TRBJ2-2,ASSNPGELF
TRBV6-5,TRBJ2-1,ASSYTAGVGYNEQF
TRBV30,TRBJ1-1,AWSWDRNTEAF
TRBV6-5,TRBJ1-1,ASSRDRKAF
TRBV5-1,TRBJ2-1,ASSLGPSKIDNEQF
TRBV6-5,TRBJ2-3,ASSRDSTSTDTQY
TRBV10-3,TRBJ1-1,AISKEGDMNTEAF
TRBV4-1,TRBJ1-1,ASSHSGNTEAF
TRBV29-1,TRBJ1-3,SVGTAGNTIY
TRBV5-4,TRBJ1-2,ASSWGQGRYSYGYT
TRBV5-1,TRBJ2-5,ASSLAGGQETQY
TRBV11-2,TRBJ2-1,ASSPTRDGAYNEQF
TRBV27,TRBJ2-7,ASSLGTTYEQY
TRBV27,TRBJ2-3,ASSLLSGADTQY
TRBV30,TRBJ1-1,AWSRQGIAF
TRBV7-9,TRBJ1-2,ASSIQAGNYGYT
TRBV5-1,TRBJ1-2,ASSLNPNYGYT
TRBV7-2,TRBJ2-5,ASSSGVQGLY
TRBV6-6,TRBJ2-5,ASSASGETQY
TRBV10-3,TRBJ2-1,AISGPEGHEQF
TRBV5-6,TRBJ1-2,ASSSPTEYYGYT
TRBV28,TRBJ1-5,ASSLQTVGDQPQH
TRBV19,TRBJ2-5,ASSYAKTQY
TRBV9,TRBJ2-3,ASSPWTGVTDTQY
TRBV4-2,TRBJ2-6,ASSQANGANVLT
TRBV5-1,TRBJ1-1,ASSLAAMVNTEAF
TRBV4-1,TRBJ2-5,ASSRGGEETQY
TRBV5-6,TRBJ2-3,ASSPGPAADTQY
TRBV30,TRBJ1-2,ACEPGPPEGGYGYT
TRBV18,TRBJ1-5,ASSPPSQPQH
TRBV15,TRBJ2-1,ATSRSGLAVPNEQF
TRBV14,TRBJ1-1,ASSANRGGEAF
TRBV28,TRBJ2-5,ASSSPRVISQY
TRBV5-6,TRBJ1-2,ASSFDVGAAYT
TRBV27,TRBJ2-3,ASSLAGPRDTQY
TRBV6-5,TRBJ1-1,ASSLTLGRGPEAF
TRBV15,TRBJ2-5,ATSRTLLASQETQY
TRBV2,TRBJ2-7,ASTRSGDEQY
TRBV4-3,TRBJ2-6,ASSQDLLRNSGANVLT
TRBV7-9,TRBJ1-2,ASSSQGATNYGYT
TRBV5-4,TRBJ2-6,ASSPGQGAPGANVLT
TRBV15,TRBJ2-3,ATSRDRGASGRVSTDTQY